The present T cell receptor beta chain was sequenced within a study of blood T cells in healthy people across ages. Study background: Through template switching, about one barcoded beta molecule was captured per two T cells, as measured in model experiments. The study's findings and limits: Diversity estimates from one million T cells were considered underestimates.

Germline trimming cut 7 bases from V and 2 bases from J; bases unmatched to any gene: 15. CDR1 and CDR2 from the germline V gene are SQVTM and ANQGSEA. The CDR3 spans 17 residues. This clonotype has just a few counts. The antigen is unknown. Samples each had at least 5 micrograms of total RNA extracted. The authors ran a second PCR of roughly 6 to 12 cycles using a sample-barcoded 5' primer and a J-beta primer mix. One entry per CDR3 protein, called by TCRdb with MiXCR from the 5' RACE reads. The data hold around 500,000 distinct CDR3 sequences, with 47% observed a single time. This receptor was taken from a man older than 75 in good health. The rearrangement uses TRBV29-1 and TRBJ2-3, with TRBD1 matching 10 bases. Sequenced: blood. The CDR3 DNA reads TGCAGCGCCGATACACTAGGGACAGGGGCCTACACAGATACGCAGTATTTT. This gives the protein CSADTLGTGAYTDTQYF.